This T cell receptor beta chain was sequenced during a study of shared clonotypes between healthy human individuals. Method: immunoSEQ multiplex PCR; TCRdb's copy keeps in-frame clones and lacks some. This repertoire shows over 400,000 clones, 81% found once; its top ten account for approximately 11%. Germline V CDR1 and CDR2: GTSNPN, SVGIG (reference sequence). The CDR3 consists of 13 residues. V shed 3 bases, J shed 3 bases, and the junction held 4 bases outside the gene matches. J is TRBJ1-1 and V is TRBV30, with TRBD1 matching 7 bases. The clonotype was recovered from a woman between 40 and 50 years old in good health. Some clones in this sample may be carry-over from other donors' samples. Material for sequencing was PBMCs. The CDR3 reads CAWRDRADTEAFF. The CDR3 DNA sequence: TGTGCCTGGAGAGACAGGGCGGACACTGAAGCTTTCTTT.